Each of the 9 T cell receptor beta chains below was sequenced from the same sample in a study of blood T cell repertoires in COVID-19 (dated by TCRdb to the early 2020s). The receptor library was made with the immunoSEQ multiplex PCR assay. The table was pulled from immuneACCESS by TCRdb, which kept in-frame rearrangements only. Such tables lose some clones; where checked, under half of the loss comes from unresolved V genes, and the rest has no known cause. In this sample the table shows nearly 350,000 clones, over 75% of which occur a single time. Under 1.3% of the sample is in the top ten clones. The material sequenced was PBMCs or T cells enriched from blood (not recorded which). The receptors come from a woman under 40 who had recovered from COVID-19.

CDR3 loop: CASMEGGGRSPLHF. DNA of the CDR3: TGTGCCAGCATGGAAGGGGGGGGCAGATCACCCCTCCACTTT. The rearrangement joins TRBV28 to TRBJ1-6; TRBD1 might be the D (6 bases). Germline CDR1 reads MDHEN; CDR2 reads SYDVKM. V gave up 7 bases and J gave up 10 bases, with 17 bases separating them. This CDR3 is built from 14 residues. The full variable domain, in which reference TRBV28 and TRBJ1-6 provide the parts outside the CDR3, is DVKVTQSSRYLVKRTGEKVFLECVQDMDHENMFWYRQDPGLGLRLIYFSYDVKMKEKGDIPEGYSVSREKKERFSLILESASTNQTSMYLCASMEGGGRSPLHFGNGTRLTVT.

J is TRBJ1-6 and V is TRBV27, with TRBD1 as a possible D gene (6 bases). V lost 3 bases, J lost 5 bases, and 11 bases lay in between. The CDR3 runs 15 residues. CDR1 is MNHEY, CDR2 SMNVEV, per germline (reference sequence). DNA for the CDR3: TGTGCCAGCAGTTTCCGGGACACAAATAATTCACCCCTCCACTTT. Translating it yields CASSFRDTNNSPLHF.

J is TRBJ2-1 and V is TRBV5-1; 9 nucleotides align to TRBD1. Germline V gives CDR1 SGHRS, CDR2 YFSETQ. Losses at the gene ends were 2 bases for V and 4 bases for J; bases not matched to a gene: 13. This CDR3 contains 18 residues. CDR3 DNA: TGCGCCAGCAGCTTCCGGGACAGGGAGCGCCTTGCTTACAATGAGCAGTTCTTC. Translation: CASSFRDRERLAYNEQFF.

The chain recombines TRBV19 with TRBJ1-4, with TRBD1 matching over 8 bases. Germline V CDR1 and CDR2: LNHDA, SQIVND (reference sequence). J gave up 10 bases and V 5 bases, and 9 bases lay outside the gene matches. This CDR3 has 14 amino acids. The CDR3, as DNA: TGTGCCAGTAGTGCAGGGACAGGCCGATTAAAACTGTTTTTT. Protein: CASSAGTGRLKLFF.

The CDR3 sequence: CSVWTGDNSPLHF. The CDR3 bases are TGCAGCGTCTGGACAGGGGATAATTCACCCCTCCACTTT. The chain has TRBV29-1 and TRBJ1-6, with TRBD1 matching 9 bases. The germline V gene encodes CDR1 SQVTM and CDR2 ANQGSEA. This CDR3 is 13 amino acids long. Unmatched junction bases numbered 2, after V lost 6 bases and J lost 5 bases. Full variable domain (missing parts from reference TRBV29-1 and TRBJ1-6): SAVISQKPSRDICQRGTSLTIQCQVDSQVTMMFWYRQQPGQSLTLIATANQGSEATYESGFVIDKFPISRPNLTFSTLTVSNMSPEDSSIYLCSVWTGDNSPLHFGNGTRLTVT.

The rearrangement joins TRBV6-5 to TRBJ1-6; D gene uncertain. V lost 0 bases, J lost 8 bases, and 11 bases lay in between. Germline V gene data show CDR1 as MNHEY and CDR2 as SVGAGI. The CDR3 is 15 amino acids. CDR3 protein: CASSYSGSLDSPLHF. The CDR3 DNA reads as TGTGCCAGCAGTTACTCGGGGAGTCTGGATTCACCCCTCCACTTT.

The chain couples TRBV3-1 (or the pseudogene TRBV3-2) to TRBJ2-1, with 7 positions matching TRBD1. CDR3 length equals 14 residues. In germline, CDR1 is LGHDT, CDR2 YNNKEL (reference sequence). The V gene end was trimmed by 6 bases and the J gene end by 5 bases; junction bases not matched to a gene: 7. CDR3 DNA: TGTGCCAGCAGAAACCGGGACAGAGACAATGAGCAGTTCTTC. Translating gives CASRNRDRDNEQFF.

The chain has TRBV19 and TRBJ2-1, with 12 bases aligning to TRBD2. Germline V gene lookup returns CDR1 LNHDA and CDR2 SQIVND (reference sequence). The ends lost 1 base at V and 8 bases at J; junction bases unmatched: 6. This CDR3 spans 16 amino acids. The CDR3 nucleotides are TGTGCCAGTAGTATAGCCCTGGGACTAGCGGGCGATGAGCAGTTCTTC. This translates into CASSIALGLAGDEQFF.

J is TRBJ2-2 and V is TRBV7-2; TRBD2 aligns across 10 bases. CDR3 size: 18 residues. The germline V gene encodes CDR1 SGHTA and CDR2 FQGNSA. V was pared by 2 bases and J by 0 bases, with 6 bases of the junction left unmatched. CDR3 in DNA: TGTGCCAGCAGCTTAAAGTTAGCGGGGGGCCCGAACACCGGGGAGCTGTTTTTT. Protein product: CASSLKLAGGPNTGELFF.